This is a list of T cell receptor beta chains from one sample in a study of PD-L1 blockade in urothelial cancer. TCRdb's table, derived via immunoSEQ multiplex PCR, lists solely in-frame clones and lacks some. The sample has 71,000 or so clones, approximately 91% seen once. The sample in question was PBMCs, obtained around atezolizumab (anti-PD-L1) treatment. The receptors derive from a man aged 55-75 years with urothelial cancer. The CDR3 runs from the conserved cysteine through the conserved F or W. A D gene is named only where the DNA matches it firmly. The listing skips clone size in some rows; elsewhere it reads once, few, many or a size class.

CDR3 DNA,CDR3 protein,V gene,D gene,clone size,J gene
TGTGCCAGCAGGGCGACAGGTGAGGGTCAGCCCCAGCATTTT,CASRATGEGQPQHF,TRBV6-1,.,.,TRBJ1-5
TGCGCCAGCAGCTTGGGCCGAGATACGACTAGTTCCCAAGAGACCCAGTACTTC,CASSLGRDTTSSQETQYF,TRBV5-1,.,.,TRBJ2-5
TGTGCCAGCAGCTTGGAGGCGGGGGGCCGCAATGAGCAGTTCTTC,CASSLEAGGRNEQFF,TRBV5-5,TRBD2,.,TRBJ2-1
TGTGCCAGCTCACCCCTAGGCAGAGCAGACGAGCAGTACTTC,CASSPLGRADEQYF,TRBV18,.,once,TRBJ2-7
TGCAGCGTTTGGGGCAGCCGGCCGAATTCTAACTATGGCTACACCTTC,CSVWGSRPNSNYGYTF,TRBV29-1,.,.,TRBJ1-2
TGTGCCAGCTCACAACACCCTCCCACAGATACGCAGTATTTT,CASSQHPPTDTQYF,TRBV18,.,.,TRBJ2-3
TGTGCCTGGAGGCAAACAGGCGTCTACGAGCAGTACTTC,CAWRQTGVYEQYF,TRBV30,.,.,TRBJ2-7
TGCGCCAGCAGGGGGACAGCCCCAGGCTACACCTTC,CASRGTAPGYTF,TRBV4-1,TRBD1,.,TRBJ1-2
TGTGCCAGCAGCCCCGTACGCGGCAATCAGCCCCAGCATTTT,CASSPVRGNQPQHF,TRBV7-8,.,.,TRBJ1-5
TGTGCCAGCAGCTTAGGATGGAGACAGGGAAAGGGGATGAACACTGAAGCTTTCTTT,CASSLGWRQGKGMNTEAFF,TRBV7-6,TRBD1,.,TRBJ1-1
TGCGCCAGCAGCTTTGGGACAGGGGGCACTGAAGCTTTCTTT,CASSFGTGGTEAFF,TRBV5-1,TRBD1,once,TRBJ1-1
TGTGCCAGCAGCCCCGGGGGTTCAACTGAGCAGTTCTTC,CASSPGGSTEQFF,TRBV7-9,.,.,TRBJ2-1
TGTGCCAGCAGTTTAGGACAGATAGGGGCAGGAAACACCATATATTTT,CASSLGQIGAGNTIYF,TRBV27,.,.,TRBJ1-3
TGTGCCAGCAGTTACTCGAGGGAACCAACTAATGAAAAACTGTTTTTT,CASSYSREPTNEKLFF,TRBV6-5,.,.,TRBJ1-4
TGTGCCATCAGCCCTGGGGGGAACTATGGCTACACCTTC,CAISPGGNYGYTF,TRBV10-3,.,.,TRBJ1-2
TGTGCCAGCAGACTCGACAGGGCCCCCTCCTACGAGCAGTACTTC,CASRLDRAPSYEQYF,TRBV6-5,TRBD1,.,TRBJ2-7
TGTGCCAGCAGCTTAGAAACAGGGAACTATGGCTACACCTTC,CASSLETGNYGYTF,TRBV7-2,.,few,TRBJ1-2
TGTGCCAGCAGAGGGACAGGGAGCAATCAGCCCCAGCATTTT,CASRGTGSNQPQHF,TRBV28,TRBD1,.,TRBJ1-5
TGTGCCAGTAGGATAACAGGGGTTAACTATGGCTACACCTTC,CASRITGVNYGYTF,TRBV19,TRBD1,.,TRBJ1-2
TGTGCCAGCAGAGACAGGGGTGACACCGGGGAGCTGTTTTTT,CASRDRGDTGELFF,TRBV7-9,TRBD1,.,TRBJ2-2
TGTGCCATCAGTGACGGCAATGAGCAGTTCTTC,CAISDGNEQFF,TRBV10-3,.,.,TRBJ2-1
TGTGCCAGCAGCGTACTCTCCCTGGGACTAGCGGGAACGAACACCGGGGAGCTGTTTTTT,CASSVLSLGLAGTNTGELFF,TRBV9,TRBD2,few,TRBJ2-2
TGTGCCAGCAGTGAATCCTTCCGGGACAGTAACTATGGCTACACCTTC,CASSESFRDSNYGYTF,TRBV25-1,TRBD1,.,TRBJ1-2
TGCAGCTCAGGACAGGGCGCACTCGCTGGCTACACCTTC,CSSGQGALAGYTF,TRBV29-1,TRBD1,.,TRBJ1-2
TGTGCCAGCAGCTTGGCAGGATCTAGCAATCAGCCCCAGCATTTT,CASSLAGSSNQPQHF,TRBV7-2,.,.,TRBJ1-5
TGTGCCAGCAGTGATCCACAGACGGCTTTTGTACACAATGAGCAGTTCTTC,CASSDPQTAFVHNEQFF,TRBV25-1,.,.,TRBJ2-1
TGTGCCAGCAGCCAAGGTCCTAGCGGGAGAGAGACCCAGTACTTC,CASSQGPSGRETQYF,TRBV4-2,TRBD2,.,TRBJ2-5
TGCAGCCTGCATGGCGACAGGGGCAATGAGCAGTTCTTC,CSLHGDRGNEQFF,TRBV29-1,TRBD1,.,TRBJ2-1
TGCGCCAGCAGCCAATACGTCACCGGGGATTCCTACGAGCAGTACTTC,CASSQYVTGDSYEQYF,TRBV4-3,.,few,TRBJ2-7
TGCGCCAGCAGCCCGGGACAGGGGAGCTCCTACGAGCAGTACTTC,CASSPGQGSSYEQYF,TRBV4-1,TRBD1,.,TRBJ2-7
TGCAGCGTGCTCGACAGGGAGGAATTCCAGCCCCAGCATTTT,CSVLDREEFQPQHF,TRBV29-1,TRBD1,.,TRBJ1-5
TGTGCCAGCAGTTACCGACAGGGCGACACTGAAGCTTTCTTT,CASSYRQGDTEAFF,TRBV6-5,TRBD1,.,TRBJ1-1
TGCGCCAGCAGTGCCCGGACAGGGGGATCCGGGGAGCTGTTTTTT,CASSARTGGSGELFF,TRBV10-1,TRBD1,once,TRBJ2-2
TGTGCCAGCTCCGCGGGTATGGGACAGAATTATCTCTACGAGCAGTACTTC,CASSAGMGQNYLYEQYF,TRBV18,TRBD1,.,TRBJ2-7
TGTGCCAGCAGCTCGTTAGATAGCAATCAGCCCCAGCATTTT,CASSSLDSNQPQHF,TRBV7-8,.,.,TRBJ1-5
TGTGCCAGCAGTTCGGGACAGGAAAACTATGGCTACACCTTC,CASSSGQENYGYTF,TRBV27,TRBD1,.,TRBJ1-2
TGCGCCAGCAGGGCGGACGGACAAGGAAATAATTCACCCCTCCACTTT,CASRADGQGNNSPLHF,TRBV5-1,.,once,TRBJ1-6
TGCGCCAGCAGTCCGGGGGGCAGCTCTGGAAACACCATATATTTT,CASSPGGSSGNTIYF,TRBV4-3,.,once,TRBJ1-3
TGTGCCAGCAGCTTGGAGGCGGGGGGGCCAGAGACCCAGTACTTC,CASSLEAGGPETQYF,TRBV5-4,TRBD2,.,TRBJ2-5
TGTGCCAGTCGACAGGGTTCTGTAAATGGCTACACCTTC,CASRQGSVNGYTF,TRBV28,TRBD1,.,TRBJ1-2
TGCGCCAGCAGCCAAGAGCCGGGACAGGGCCGTCGGCAGTACTTC,CASSQEPGQGRRQYF,TRBV4-1,TRBD1,few,TRBJ2-7
TGCGCCAGCACTCCGGGACAGGGAGGATATAGCTACACCTTC,CASTPGQGGYSYTF,TRBV5-1,TRBD1,.,TRBJ1-2
TGTGCCAGCAGGGGGCCCGGTCAGCCCCAGCATTTT,CASRGPGQPQHF,TRBV28,.,.,TRBJ1-5
TGTGCCAGCAGTGAGAGGCAGAATTATGGCTACACCTTC,CASSERQNYGYTF,TRBV6-1,.,.,TRBJ1-2
TGTGCCAGCAGTCGATGGGGGGGAATCGGGGAGCTGTTTTTT,CASSRWGGIGELFF,TRBV27,TRBD2,.,TRBJ2-2
TGTGCCAGCAGTTACTCGAACAGGGGTAATGAAAAACTGTTTTTT,CASSYSNRGNEKLFF,TRBV6-5,TRBD1,few,TRBJ1-4
TGTGCCAGGGACCTAAGGGCGCGGGTTGAAAATGAGCAGTTCTTC,CARDLRARVENEQFF,TRBV5-6,.,.,TRBJ2-1
TGTGCCAGCAGTGCCAGACTAGCGGGAGGCTACAATGAGCAGTTCTTC,CASSARLAGGYNEQFF,TRBV6-6,TRBD2,.,TRBJ2-1
TGTGCCAGCAGCCCGAGCGGGGGGCGTATAGATACGCAGTATTTT,CASSPSGGRIDTQYF,TRBV5-4,TRBD2,once,TRBJ2-3
TGCACCAGCAGCCAAGATCGGGCTAGCGGGAGCGGGACCAAAAACATTCAGTACTTC,CTSSQDRASGSGTKNIQYF,TRBV1,.,.,TRBJ2-4
TGTGCCAGCAGCTCCGGACTAGCGGGAGGCTCCGGGGTAGATACGCAGTATTTT,CASSSGLAGGSGVDTQYF,TRBV7-9,TRBD2,.,TRBJ2-3